These 27 T cell receptor beta chains came from one sample sequenced in a study of blood T cell repertoires in COVID-19. Measured with immunoSEQ multiplex PCR; TCRdb has only the in-frame clones, and not every one. The table includes about 250,000 clones, approximately 86% detected once. Specimen: peripheral blood. These receptors all stem from a woman aged 55-70 years who had recovered from COVID-19.

This clone has a handful of counts. The chain joins TRBV7-9 to TRBJ1-5; the match to TRBD1 covers 11 bases. The ends lost 4 bases at V and 7 bases at J; junction bases unmatched: 6. The CDR3 has 15 amino acids. Germline CDR1 is SEHNR and CDR2 is FQNEAQ (reference sequence). CDR3 DNA sequence: TGTGCCAGCAGCTATGGACAGGGGGCTTGGCAGCCCCAGCATTTT. This gives the protein CASSYGQGAWQPQHF. The full variable domain, in which reference TRBV7-9 and TRBJ1-5 provide the parts outside the CDR3, is DTGVSQNPRHKITKRGQNVTFRCDPISEHNRLYWYRQTLGQGPEFLTYFQNEAQLEKSRLLSDRFSAERPKGSFSTLEIQRTEQGDSAMYLCASSYGQGAWQPQHFGDGTRLSIL.

The V gene is TRBV4-1, the J gene TRBJ2-7; tentatively, D is TRBD2 (6 bases). Germline CDR1 is MGHRA and CDR2 is YSYEKL. CDR3 length: 15 residues. V was cut by 4 bases and J by 2 bases, with 15 bases left in between. Written as DNA, the CDR3 is TGCGCCAGCAGCCGGACCCAGCGGGCCGCCTACGAGCAGTACTTC. This codes for CASSRTQRAAYEQYF.

This rearrangement joins TRBV11-2 to TRBJ2-1; no firm D call. The CDR3 is made up of 14 amino acids. Trimming stripped 0 bases from V and 4 bases from J, with 7 bases between. CDR1 and CDR2 from the germline V gene are SGHAT and FQNNGV. The DNA for the CDR3 is TGTGCCAGCAGCTTAGATTTGCGGTACAATGAGCAGTTCTTC. This gives the protein CASSLDLRYNEQFF.

This chain joins TRBV27 and TRBJ2-2; 9 positions match TRBD2. Germline V gene lookup returns CDR1 MNHEY and CDR2 SMNVEV (reference sequence). Germline trimming cut 6 bases from V and 8 bases from J; bases unmatched to any gene: 13. CDR3 length: 16 amino acids. The DNA for the CDR3 is TGTGCCAGCAGCTTTGAGCGGGGGGCCGTCAGGGGGGAGCTGTTTTTT. It is translated as CASSFERGAVRGELFF.

This rearrangement joins TRBV5-1 to TRBJ2-7, with 8 bases matching TRBD2. CDR3 length: 16 amino acids. The J segment lost 0 bases and the V segment lost 4 bases, leaving 9 bases of the junction unmatched. CDR1 is SGHRS, CDR2 YFSETQ, per germline. The CDR3 sequence is CASSPENSGSSYEQYF. The DNA of the CDR3 is TGCGCCAGCAGCCCGGAGAACAGCGGGAGCTCCTACGAGCAGTACTTC.

The rearrangement links TRBV28 to TRBJ1-4; D call uncertain. The V and J ends lost 5 bases and 4 bases respectively, with 14 bases between them. The CDR3 covers 15 residues. The germline CDR1 and CDR2 sequences are MDHEN and SYDVKM. The CDR3 DNA is TGTGCCAGCAGTGGGGAGAAGGCCTATAATGAAAAACTGTTTTTT. Amino acids: CASSGEKAYNEKLFF. Complete variable domain (other parts from reference TRBV28 and TRBJ1-4): DVKVTQSSRYLVKRTGEKVFLECVQDMDHENMFWYRQDPGLGLRLIYFSYDVKMKEKGDIPEGYSVSREKKERFSLILESASTNQTSMYLCASSGEKAYNEKLFFGSGTQLSVL.

This sequence joins TRBV6-5 and TRBJ2-5; D unclear. CDR3 length: 12 residues. Germline CDR1 is MNHEY and CDR2 is SVGAGI. V was cut by 11 bases and J by 0 bases, with 10 bases left in between. CDR3 protein: CAGRRDQETQYF. The CDR3 DNA follows: TGTGCCGGCCGACGGGACCAAGAGACCCAGTACTTC.

The chain uses TRBV18 and TRBJ1-6; D is uncertain. Per germline, CDR1 KGHSH and CDR2 LQKENI. This CDR3 has 12 residues. Trimming removed 6 bases at V and 7 bases at J, with 7 bases between. CDR3 loop: CASSRENSPLHF. For the CDR3, the DNA is TGTGCCAGCTCGCGTGAAAATTCACCCCTCCACTTT.

V is TRBV7-9 and J is TRBJ2-7; 9 bases map to TRBD1. V lost 1 base and J lost 7; bases outside the gene matches: 8. The germline gives CDR1 SEHNR, CDR2 FQNEAQ (reference sequence). The CDR3 loop spans 15 amino acids. CDR3 DNA sequence: TGTGCCAGCAGCTTAGAACAGGGGGCCAAGCAGGAGCAGTACTTC. Protein: CASSLEQGAKQEQYF.

This sequence joins TRBV9 and TRBJ2-7; tentative D call: TRBD1 (6 bases). The CDR3 has 14 residues. Germline CDR1 SGDLS, CDR2 YYNGEE. V dropped 4 bases and J dropped 6 bases, with 17 bases sitting between them. The CDR3 bases are TGTGCCAGCAGCTCTACAGGGATTTCGGCCGAGCAGTACTTC. Its translation: CASSSTGISAEQYF.

This clone came up once. Germline and junction disagree at one end, which may indicate a read error. The V gene is TRBV7-7, the J gene TRBJ2-7; 7 positions agree with TRBD2. This CDR3 has 15 residues. Germline loops: CDR1 SSHAT, CDR2 FNYEAQ (reference sequence). CDR3 DNA sequence: TGTGCTAGCAGCTTAGGACCCCGGGGGGTCTACGAGCAGTACTTC. Amino acids: CASSLGPRGVYEQYF.

The count of this clone is one. J is TRBJ1-5 and V is TRBV4-1; D not certain. The V end was cut by 5 bases, the J end by 0 bases, with 17 bases between. The CDR3 loop spans 17 amino acids. CDR1 MGHRA and CDR2 YSYEKL come from the germline V gene. In DNA, the CDR3 is TGCGCCAGCAGCGAGGTCGACCTATGGGTTAGCAATCAGCCCCAGCATTTT. Its protein is CASSEVDLWVSNQPQHF.

This sequence joins TRBV6-5 and TRBJ2-5; the D gene is possibly TRBD1 (6 bases). From germline, CDR1 is MNHEY and CDR2 SVGAGI. Trimming took off 6 bases at V and 5 bases at J, with 16 bases between the two ends. The CDR3 length is 14 residues. CDR3 sequence: CASSNRVLSETQYF. Written as DNA, the CDR3 is TGTGCCAGCAGCAACAGGGTTTTGAGCGAGACCCAGTACTTC.

V gene TRBV6-1 combines with J gene TRBJ2-5; 9 bases agree with TRBD2. The CDR3 spans 16 residues. The ends lost 4 bases at V and 4 bases at J; junction bases unmatched: 10. Germline CDR1 is MNHNS and CDR2 is SASEGT. The CDR3 nucleotides are TGTGCCAGCAGTGGTCCGGCACTAGCGGGCCCAGAGACCCAGTACTTC. This sequence encodes CASSGPALAGPETQYF.

CDR3 nucleotide sequence: TGCGCCAGCAGCCCGGGACAGAACACCGGGGAGCTGTTTTTT. Translated, it gives CASSPGQNTGELFF. V usage is TRBV5-1 and J usage is TRBJ2-2, with D perhaps TRBD1 (6 bases). The germline CDR1 and CDR2 sequences are SGHRS and YFSETQ. This CDR3 contains 14 residues. V lost 4 bases, J lost 1 base, and 8 bases lay in between.

The CDR3 reads CASSQRGQGDGYTF. The CDR3 DNA is TGTGCCAGCAGCCAACGAGGACAGGGCGATGGCTACACCTTC. V gene TRBV3-1 (or the pseudogene TRBV3-2) combines with J gene TRBJ1-2, with 8 positions matching TRBD1. This CDR3 is built from 14 residues. Germline CDR1 reads LGHDT; CDR2 reads YNNKEL (reference sequence). Unmatched junction bases numbered 5, after V lost 2 bases and J lost 6 bases.

CDR3 bases: TGTGCCAGCAGCCAAGATCTAGGCGGCACTAGTGGCTACACCTTC. Translating it yields CASSQDLGGTSGYTF. The chain employs TRBV4-2 and TRBJ1-2, with D unclear. V shed 0 bases and J shed 7 bases, with 15 bases lying between them. This CDR3 has 15 amino acids. Per the germline V gene, CDR1 is LGHNA and CDR2 is YNFKEQ.

This chain joins TRBV7-2 and TRBJ2-7, with 7 positions matching TRBD2. Per germline, CDR1 SGHTA and CDR2 FQGNSA. The CDR3 is made up of 14 amino acids. V shed 5 bases, J shed 2 bases, and the junction held 6 bases outside the gene matches. DNA of the CDR3: TGTGCCAGCAGCCCCGGGACTATCCCCTACGAGCAGTACTTC. This translates into CASSPGTIPYEQYF.

The gene calls are TRBV6-5 and TRBJ1-6; 7 nucleotides line up with TRBD1. CDR1 is MNHEY and CDR2 is SVGAGI in the germline V gene. The CDR3 extends over 15 amino acids. V was pared by 5 bases and J by 5 bases, with 6 bases of the junction left unmatched. CDR3 bases: TGTGCCAGCAGTCGACGACAGGGCCATAATTCACCCCTCCACTTT. Translating gives CASSRRQGHNSPLHF.

This chain connects TRBV18 to TRBJ1-6; the match to TRBD1 covers 9 bases. With V trimmed by 4 bases and J by 0 bases, 7 bases remained unmatched. Germline assignment: CDR1 KGHSH and CDR2 LQKENI. This CDR3 has 18 residues. The CDR3 DNA reads TGTGCCAGCTCACGGGGAAACAGGGGGCCCTCCTATAATTCACCCCTCCACTTT. Its protein product is CASSRGNRGPSYNSPLHF.

The V gene is TRBV5-1, the J gene TRBJ2-7, with 8 bases fitting TRBD2. The CDR3 is made up of 15 amino acids. V gave up 4 bases and J gave up 7 bases; unmatched junction bases: 13. Germline V gene sequence: CDR1 SGHRS, CDR2 YFSETQ. In nucleotides, the CDR3 is TGCGCCAGCAGCCTTCAGCGGGGGAGGATAGGTGAGCAGTACTTC. Its translation: CASSLQRGRIGEQYF.

The chain is built from TRBV18 and TRBJ2-1; no clear D. CDR3 length: 15 residues. With 0 bases removed from V and 5 bases from J, the gap between germline ends came to 11 bases. CDR1 is KGHSH and CDR2 is LQKENI in the germline V gene. The CDR3 region has the DNA TGTGCCAGCTCACCACCGAGGTACACCGACAATGAGCAGTTCTTC. Its translation: CASSPPRYTDNEQFF.

V gene TRBV5-1 combines with J gene TRBJ1-5, with D possibly being TRBD1 (6 bases). CDR1 and CDR2 (germline): SGHRS, YFSETQ. V was pared by 6 bases and J by 0 bases, with 13 bases between. This CDR3 spans 15 amino acids. The CDR3: CASNTGSNSNQPQHF. In DNA, the CDR3 is TGCGCCAGCAACACAGGGTCTAATAGCAATCAGCCCCAGCATTTT.

The chain carries TRBV7-9 and TRBJ2-5; D perhaps matches TRBD1 (6 bases). V lost 3 bases and J 5 bases, leaving 16 bases between the germline ends. The germline V gene encodes CDR1 SEHNR and CDR2 FQNEAQ (reference sequence). The CDR3 length is 15 residues. For the CDR3, the DNA is TGTGCCAGCAGCTTTGCTAGTTTTAGGGGGGAGACCCAGTACTTC. Its translation: CASSFASFRGETQYF.

The CDR3, as DNA: TGTGCCAGCAGCCTTCGACGGGGACTAATTAACTACACCTTC. Translating it yields CASSLRRGLINYTF. This chain joins TRBV5-4 and TRBJ1-2; the D gene is possibly TRBD1 (5 bases). The V end was cut by 4 bases, the J end by 10 bases, with 20 bases between. CDR3 length equals 14 residues. Germline assignment: CDR1 SGHNT and CDR2 YYREEE (reference sequence).

The chain carries TRBV6-2 or TRBV6-3 and TRBJ2-3; no clear D gene. The CDR3 length is 16 residues. Looked up from germline, CDR1 is MNHEY and CDR2 is SVGEGT. V was clipped by 0 bases and J by 0 bases, with 10 bases between them. The DNA of the CDR3 is TGTGCCAGCAGTTACTCTTCCCTTACTAGCACAGATACGCAGTATTTT. This codes for CASSYSSLTSTDTQYF.

The gene calls are TRBV11-2 and TRBJ1-6; 8 nucleotides agree with TRBD1. Germline V gives CDR1 SGHAT, CDR2 FQNNGV. J was trimmed by 7 bases and V by 11 bases; bases with no gene match: 13. The CDR3 sequence is 15 residues long. DNA of the CDR3: TGTGCCGGTAGCAGGGGGCTAACCCCGAATTCACCCCTCCACTTT. As protein: CAGSRGLTPNSPLHF.